The rows below give T cell receptor beta chains drawn from one sample of a study of CD8+ T cells in alopecia areata. Clones were read by immunoSEQ multiplex PCR, and TCRdb kept only the in-frame ones, dropping some. The profile shows over 150,000 clones, approximately 53% of them singletons. The sequencing here drew on CD8+ T cells sorted from blood, taken at week 24, from a patient treated with tofacitinib. Receptors originate from a human donor with alopecia areata. CDR3s include the opening cysteine and the closing phenylalanine or tryptophan. A D gene is named only where the DNA matches it firmly. The size of a clone is reported for some rows only, either as once, few or many, or as a class for expanded clones.

D: -
V: TRBV4-3
size: -
J: TRBJ1-5
DNA: TGCGCCAGCAGCCAAGATCAGAATCAGCCCCAGCATTTT
CDR3: CASSQDQNQPQHF

D: -
V: TRBV4-1
size: few
J: TRBJ2-5
DNA: TGCGCCAGCAGCCAAGTGAGGTCAGGGCTAGAGACCCAGTACTTC
CDR3: CASSQVRSGLETQYF

D: -
V: TRBV12-2
size: -
J: TRBJ1-1
DNA: TGTGCAAGTCGCTTAGTCAGGGAGGGAACTTACAATGAAGCTTTCTTT
CDR3: CASRLVREGTYNEAFF

D: TRBD1
V: TRBV29-1
size: few
J: TRBJ2-3
DNA: TGCAGCGTGACCGGGACAGGGGGCACAGATACGCAGTATTTT
CDR3: CSVTGTGGTDTQYF

D: TRBD1
V: TRBV5-6
size: -
J: TRBJ1-5
DNA: TGTGCCAGCAGCCTCAAGGGACAGAGGTTTATTCAGCCCCAGCATTTT
CDR3: CASSLKGQRFIQPQHF

D: TRBD2
V: TRBV5-1
size: -
J: TRBJ2-3
DNA: TGCGCCAGCAGCTTGAGTAGCGGGGGGGCAACAGATACGCAGTATTTT
CDR3: CASSLSSGGATDTQYF

D: -
V: TRBV9
size: few
J: TRBJ2-3
DNA: TGTGCCAGCACTACGGGGAATTACACAGATACGCAGTATTTT
CDR3: CASTTGNYTDTQYF

D: -
V: TRBV18
size: -
J: TRBJ2-7
DNA: TGTGCCAGCTCTCCCGGGAGTTCTTACGAGCAGTACTTC
CDR3: CASSPGSSYEQYF

D: TRBD1
V: TRBV27
size: -
J: TRBJ2-1
DNA: TGTGCCAGCAGTTTATTATACAGGGGCAATGAGCAGTTCTTC
CDR3: CASSLLYRGNEQFF

D: -
V: TRBV11-2
size: -
J: TRBJ2-7
DNA: TGTGCCAGCAGCTTAGGGCTGCCTTCCTACGAGCAGTACTTC
CDR3: CASSLGLPSYEQYF

D: -
V: TRBV12-5
size: once
J: TRBJ2-3
DNA: TGTGCTAGTGGTCCTCCGGGCCTCGAGCAGTATTTT
CDR3: CASGPPGLEQYF

D: -
V: TRBV29-1
size: -
J: TRBJ1-2
DNA: TGCAGCGTGCGTGCCGAAAACTATGGCTACACCTTC
CDR3: CSVRAENYGYTF

D: -
V: TRBV4-3
size: -
J: TRBJ1-2
DNA: TGCGCCAGCAGCCCGACAGTAACTAACTATGGCTACACCTTC
CDR3: CASSPTVTNYGYTF

D: TRBD2
V: TRBV7-8
size: -
J: TRBJ2-5
DNA: TGTGCCAGCAGCTGGACTAGCGGAGCTCAAGAGACCCAGTACTTC
CDR3: CASSWTSGAQETQYF

D: -
V: TRBV7-9
size: -
J: TRBJ2-3
DNA: TGTGCCAGCACCCGGGGGCAGACCACAGATACGCAGTATTTT
CDR3: CASTRGQTTDTQYF

D: -
V: TRBV19
size: -
J: TRBJ1-5
DNA: TGTGCCAGTAGTATCCGGGACAACAATCAGCCCCAGCATTTT
CDR3: CASSIRDNNQPQHF

D: -
V: TRBV19
size: few
J: TRBJ1-2
DNA: TGTGCCAGTATGCTAGGGGCCGGCTACACCTTC
CDR3: CASMLGAGYTF

D: -
V: TRBV9
size: -
J: TRBJ1-1
DNA: TGTGCCAGCAGCGTAGGGCAGAGTATGAACACTGAAGCTTTCTTT
CDR3: CASSVGQSMNTEAFF

D: -
V: TRBV4-3
size: -
J: TRBJ2-7
DNA: TGCGCCAGCAGCCAAGACTGGAAGGGCTGGGAGCAGTACTTC
CDR3: CASSQDWKGWEQYF

D: -
V: TRBV12-5
size: few
J: TRBJ1-2
DNA: TGTGCTAGTGGTCAACCCCTAGGGTTATTAGGTGGCTACACCTTC
CDR3: CASGQPLGLLGGYTF

D: -
V: TRBV9
size: -
J: TRBJ2-2
DNA: TGTGCCAGCAGCGTAGGTAACACCGGGGAGCTGTTTTTT
CDR3: CASSVGNTGELFF

D: TRBD1
V: TRBV7-8
size: -
J: TRBJ1-5
DNA: TGTGCCAGCAGCTATCGAGGGGGCGGCAATCAGCCCCAGCATTTT
CDR3: CASSYRGGGNQPQHF

D: -
V: TRBV19
size: -
J: TRBJ1-1
DNA: TGTGCCAGTAGCCCATGGGGGGAATTGATAACTGAAGCTTTCTTT
CDR3: CASSPWGELITEAFF

D: -
V: TRBV30
size: -
J: TRBJ2-6
DNA: TGTGCCTCGAATGATCCCGGGGGCCCTGGGGCCAACGTCCTGACTTTC
CDR3: CASNDPGGPGANVLTF

D: TRBD1
V: TRBV6-6
size: -
J: TRBJ2-7
DNA: TGTGCCAGCAGTTCAATAGGGGGCATAGAGCAGTACTTC
CDR3: CASSSIGGIEQYF

D: -
V: TRBV7-2
size: -
J: TRBJ2-3
DNA: TGTGCCACCAGAACCCAGTATGTTGCAGATACGCAGTATTTT
CDR3: CATRTQYVADTQYF

D: -
V: TRBV29-1
size: -
J: TRBJ1-3
DNA: TGCAGCGTTGTGACGGACCATCACACCATATATTTT
CDR3: CSVVTDHHTIYF

D: TRBD2
V: TRBV2
size: few
J: TRBJ2-3
DNA: TGTGCCAGCAAGTCCAGCGGGGGGACAGATACGCAGTATTTT
CDR3: CASKSSGGTDTQYF

D: -
V: TRBV27
size: -
J: TRBJ2-1
DNA: TGTGCCAGCGCTCGGGGGTACAATGAGCAGTTCTTC
CDR3: CASARGYNEQFF

D: -
V: TRBV5-6
size: -
J: TRBJ2-6
DNA: TGTGCCAGCAGCTTGGAAGTCTCTGGGGCCAACGTCCTGACTTTC
CDR3: CASSLEVSGANVLTF

D: -
V: TRBV14
size: few
J: TRBJ1-4
DNA: TGTGCCAGCAGCCCCCGGGGCCCCAAGGAAAAACTGTTTTTT
CDR3: CASSPRGPKEKLFF

D: -
V: TRBV29-1
size: -
J: TRBJ2-6
DNA: TGCAGCGTTTTCCAAGCTGGGGCCAACGTCCTGACTTTC
CDR3: CSVFQAGANVLTF

D: -
V: TRBV19
size: -
J: TRBJ1-5
DNA: TGTGCCAGTAGTCGGAGGGGCCTCGAGGTAAATCAGCCCCAGCATTTT
CDR3: CASSRRGLEVNQPQHF

D: -
V: TRBV15
size: few
J: TRBJ2-1
DNA: TGTGCCACCAGCAGAAGCAGGACCGGATACAATGAGCAGTTCTTC
CDR3: CATSRSRTGYNEQFF

D: -
V: TRBV5-1
size: -
J: TRBJ2-5
DNA: TGCGCCACCGCGGTCGGAGAGACCCAGTACTTC
CDR3: CATAVGETQYF

D: TRBD1
V: TRBV15
size: -
J: TRBJ2-5
DNA: TGTGCCACCAGCAGAGTTGGGACAGGGCGAGAGACCCAGTACTTC
CDR3: CATSRVGTGRETQYF

D: -
V: TRBV30
size: -
J: TRBJ2-3
DNA: TGTGCCTGCGGGACATCTTTAACAGATACGCAGTATTTT
CDR3: CACGTSLTDTQYF

D: -
V: TRBV4-3
size: few
J: TRBJ1-3
DNA: TGCGCCAGCAGCCAAGATAGAAGGAGCTCTGGAAACACCATATATTTT
CDR3: CASSQDRRSSGNTIYF

D: -
V: TRBV29-1
size: few
J: TRBJ1-1
DNA: TGCAGCGCTCCCGCCAACTCTGAAGCTTTCTTT
CDR3: CSAPANSEAFF

D: -
V: TRBV29-1
size: few
J: TRBJ2-7
DNA: TGCAGCGTTATTGGCAGCGCCTACGAGCAGTACTTC
CDR3: CSVIGSAYEQYF

D: -
V: TRBV29-1
size: few
J: TRBJ1-1
DNA: TGCAGCGTATCAGGGGCCACCGACGTAAACACTGAAGCTTTCTTT
CDR3: CSVSGATDVNTEAFF

D: -
V: TRBV10-3
size: few
J: TRBJ2-2
DNA: TGTGCCATCAGATCACAGGGTCGGGACACCGGGGAGCTGTTTTTT
CDR3: CAIRSQGRDTGELFF

D: -
V: TRBV7-3
size: -
J: TRBJ1-6
DNA: TGTGCCAGCAGCTTCGACGGCTCACCCCTCCACTTT
CDR3: CASSFDGSPLHF

D: TRBD1
V: TRBV14
size: -
J: TRBJ2-7
DNA: TGTGCCAGCAGCCACGGGACAGGGGATCTGTACTTC
CDR3: CASSHGTGDLYF

D: TRBD1
V: TRBV11-2
size: once
J: TRBJ2-7
DNA: TGTGCCAGCAGCCCCCGGGACAGATACTACGAGCAGTACTTC
CDR3: CASSPRDRYYEQYF

D: TRBD1
V: TRBV2
size: -
J: TRBJ2-1
DNA: TGTGCCAGCAGTGAAGGGACAGGGCGGTATGAGCAGTTCTTC
CDR3: CASSEGTGRYEQFF

D: -
V: TRBV30
size: -
J: TRBJ1-1
DNA: TGTGCCTCCGCCCTTTGGAACACTGAAGCTTTCTTT
CDR3: CASALWNTEAFF

D: -
V: TRBV6-5
size: -
J: TRBJ1-1
DNA: TGTGCCAGCAGTGCCGACAGGCGGGCTGAAGCTTTCTTT
CDR3: CASSADRRAEAFF

D: TRBD2
V: TRBV7-3
size: -
J: TRBJ2-3
DNA: TGTGCCAGCAGTGGCGGGACTAGCGGCCCGGAAACGCAGTATTTT
CDR3: CASSGGTSGPETQYF

D: TRBD1
V: TRBV7-9
size: -
J: TRBJ2-4
DNA: TGTGCCAGCAGCTCCAGGACAGGGGAGAGTCAGTACTTC
CDR3: CASSSRTGESQYF

D: -
V: TRBV30
size: -
J: TRBJ1-2
DNA: TGTGCCTGGAAATGGGGGGCCTATGGCTACACCTTC
CDR3: CAWKWGAYGYTF

D: -
V: TRBV29-1
size: few
J: TRBJ2-3
DNA: TGCAGCGTTGAAGGTGGCAACCGTGCAGATACGCAGTATTTT
CDR3: CSVEGGNRADTQYF

D: -
V: TRBV11-2
size: -
J: TRBJ2-7
DNA: TGTGCCAGCAGCTTAGCGTTACACGAGCAGTACTTC
CDR3: CASSLALHEQYF